This paragraph covers one TCR beta chain sequence. Its target is not known. The data were taken from a study of blood T cells in healthy people across ages. Study-level findings and limits: Naive T cell percentage strongly correlated with TCR beta diversity.

Extracted total RNA amounted to at least 5.5 micrograms for each sample. CDR1 ENHRY and CDR2 SYGVKD come from the germline V gene. This CDR3 is built from 16 residues. Sample-barcoded 5' priming and a J-beta primer mix drove a second PCR of about 6 to 11 cycles. Via MiXCR, TCRdb re-called the 5' RACE reads, giving one row per CDR3 protein. The repertoire includes 450,000 to 700,000 distinct CDR3 sequences, roughly 28% of them detected once, and less than 20% sits in the top ten. The source of this sequence is a woman between 70 and 85 years old in good health. Sequencing used blood. The rearrangement joins TRBV10-3 to TRBJ2-5, with D tentatively TRBD2 (5 bases). The end of the DNA is better explained by TRBJ2-1, so the J call may be wrong. CDR3 amino acids: CATANSVLVLRNEQFF. DNA for the CDR3: TGTGCCACCGCAAATAGCGTCTTGGTCCTTAGGAATGAGCAGTTCTTC.